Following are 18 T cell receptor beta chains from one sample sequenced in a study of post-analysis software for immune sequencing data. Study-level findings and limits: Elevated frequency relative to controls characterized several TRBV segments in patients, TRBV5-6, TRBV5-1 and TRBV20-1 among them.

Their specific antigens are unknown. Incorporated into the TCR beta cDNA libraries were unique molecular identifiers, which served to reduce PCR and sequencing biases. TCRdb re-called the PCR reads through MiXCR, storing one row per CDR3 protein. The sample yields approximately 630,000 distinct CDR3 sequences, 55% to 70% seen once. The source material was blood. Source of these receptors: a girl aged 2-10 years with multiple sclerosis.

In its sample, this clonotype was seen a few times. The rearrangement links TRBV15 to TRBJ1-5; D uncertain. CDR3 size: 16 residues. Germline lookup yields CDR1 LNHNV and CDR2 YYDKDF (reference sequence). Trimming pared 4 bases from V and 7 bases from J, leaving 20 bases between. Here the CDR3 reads CATSMIGGQVLQPQHF. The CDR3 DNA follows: TGTGCCACCAGCATGATTGGAGGGCAGGTCCTACAGCCCCAGCATTTT.

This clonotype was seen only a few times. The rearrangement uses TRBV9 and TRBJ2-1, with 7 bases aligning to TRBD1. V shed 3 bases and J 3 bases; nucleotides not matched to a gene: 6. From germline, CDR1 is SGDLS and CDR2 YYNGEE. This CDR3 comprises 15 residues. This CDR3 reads CASSAGTDDYNEQFF. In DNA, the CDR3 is TGTGCCAGCAGCGCGGGGACAGACGACTACAATGAGCAGTTCTTC.

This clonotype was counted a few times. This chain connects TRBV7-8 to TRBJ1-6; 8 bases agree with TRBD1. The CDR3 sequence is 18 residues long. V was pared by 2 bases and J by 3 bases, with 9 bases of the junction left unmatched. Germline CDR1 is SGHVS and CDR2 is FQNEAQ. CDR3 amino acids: CASSLKATGVNYNSPLHF. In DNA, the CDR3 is TGTGCCAGCAGCTTAAAAGCGACAGGGGTTAACTATAATTCACCCCTCCACTTT.

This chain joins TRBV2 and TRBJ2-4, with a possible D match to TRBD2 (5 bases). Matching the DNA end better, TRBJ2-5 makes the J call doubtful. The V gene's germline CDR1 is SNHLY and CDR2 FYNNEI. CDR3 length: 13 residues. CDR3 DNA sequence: TGTGCCAGCAGGAGGAGTGAGGGCGAGACCCAGTACTTC. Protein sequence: CASRRSEGETQYF.

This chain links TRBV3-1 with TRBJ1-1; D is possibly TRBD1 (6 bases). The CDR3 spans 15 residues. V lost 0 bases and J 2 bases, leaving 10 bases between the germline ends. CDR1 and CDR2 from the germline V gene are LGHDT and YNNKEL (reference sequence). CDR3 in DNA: TGTGCCAGCAGCCAAGATTCAGGGGCTAACACTGAAGCTTTCTTT. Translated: CASSQDSGANTEAFF.

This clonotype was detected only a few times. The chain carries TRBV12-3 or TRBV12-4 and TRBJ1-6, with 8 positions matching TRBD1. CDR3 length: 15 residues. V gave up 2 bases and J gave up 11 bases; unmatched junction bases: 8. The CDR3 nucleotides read TGTGCCAGCAGTTTACGCTCAGGGGGCAACGCACCCCTCCACTTT. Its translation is CASSLRSGGNAPLHF.

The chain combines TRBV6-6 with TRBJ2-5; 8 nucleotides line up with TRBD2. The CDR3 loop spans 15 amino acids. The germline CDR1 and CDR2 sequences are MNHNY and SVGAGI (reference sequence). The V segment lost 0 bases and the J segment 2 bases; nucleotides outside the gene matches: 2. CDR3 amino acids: CASSYSSGAQETQYF. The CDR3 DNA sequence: TGTGCCAGCAGTTACTCTAGCGGGGCACAAGAGACCCAGTACTTC.

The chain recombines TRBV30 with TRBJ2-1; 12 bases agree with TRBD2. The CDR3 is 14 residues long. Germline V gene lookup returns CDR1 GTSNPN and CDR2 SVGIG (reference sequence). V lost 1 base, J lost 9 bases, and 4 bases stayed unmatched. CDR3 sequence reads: CAWSGTSGVGEQFF. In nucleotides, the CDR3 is TGTGCCTGGAGTGGGACTAGCGGGGTTGGTGAGCAGTTCTTC.

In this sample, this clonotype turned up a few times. The CDR3 spells CSVAGAGSGSNQPQHF. CDR3 coding DNA: TGCAGCGTGGCCGGAGCAGGCAGTGGGAGCAATCAGCCCCAGCATTTT. This chain links TRBV29-1 with TRBJ1-5; no definite D call. Germline CDR1 SQVTM, CDR2 ANQGSEA. The CDR3 spans 16 residues. Trimming pared 6 bases from V and 1 base from J, leaving 19 bases between.

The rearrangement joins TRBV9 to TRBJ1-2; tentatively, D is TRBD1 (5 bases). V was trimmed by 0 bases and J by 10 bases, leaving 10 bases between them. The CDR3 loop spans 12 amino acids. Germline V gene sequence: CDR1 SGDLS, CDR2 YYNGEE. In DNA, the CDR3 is TGTGCCAGCAGCGTAGTCGCAGGGACCTACACCTTC. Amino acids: CASSVVAGTYTF.

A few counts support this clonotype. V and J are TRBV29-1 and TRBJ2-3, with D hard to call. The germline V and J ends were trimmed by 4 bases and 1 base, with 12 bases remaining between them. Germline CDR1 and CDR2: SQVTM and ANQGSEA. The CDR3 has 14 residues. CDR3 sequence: CSVAGFPGTDTQYF. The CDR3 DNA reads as TGCAGCGTTGCGGGTTTCCCGGGCACAGATACGCAGTATTTT.

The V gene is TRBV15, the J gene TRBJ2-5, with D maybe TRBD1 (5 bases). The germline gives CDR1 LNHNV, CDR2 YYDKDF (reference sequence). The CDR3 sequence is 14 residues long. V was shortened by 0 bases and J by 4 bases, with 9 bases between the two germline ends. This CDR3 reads CATSRDRGGETQYF. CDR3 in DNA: TGTGCCACCAGCAGAGATAGGGGTGGAGAGACCCAGTACTTC.

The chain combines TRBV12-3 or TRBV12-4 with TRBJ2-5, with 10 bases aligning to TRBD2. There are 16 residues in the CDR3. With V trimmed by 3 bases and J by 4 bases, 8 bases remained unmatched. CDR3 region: CASSLEASGRGETQYF. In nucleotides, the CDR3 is TGTGCCAGCAGTTTGGAGGCTAGCGGGAGAGGAGAGACCCAGTACTTC.

The CDR3 protein is CATTRLAGGRDTQYF. The CDR3 region has the DNA TGTGCCACCACCAGACTAGCGGGGGGTAGAGATACGCAGTATTTT. This chain joins TRBV2 and TRBJ2-3, with 13 bases lining up with TRBD2. Germline loops: CDR1 SNHLY, CDR2 FYNNEI. There are 15 residues in the CDR3. Trimming took 10 bases from V and 5 from J; bases not matched to a gene: 9. The full variable domain, rest sourced from reference TRBV2 and TRBJ2-3, is EPEVTQTPSHQVTQMGQEVILRCVPISNHLYFYWYRQILGQKVEFLVSFYNNEISEKSEIFDDQFSVERPDGSNFTLKIRSTKLEDSAMYFCATTRLAGGRDTQYFGPGTRLTVL.

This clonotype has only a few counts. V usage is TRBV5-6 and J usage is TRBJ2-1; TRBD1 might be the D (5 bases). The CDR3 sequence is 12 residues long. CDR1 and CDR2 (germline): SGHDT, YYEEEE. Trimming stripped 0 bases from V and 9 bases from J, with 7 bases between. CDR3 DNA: TGTGCCAGCAGCTTGGACAGGACTGAGCAGTTCTTC. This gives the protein CASSLDRTEQFF.

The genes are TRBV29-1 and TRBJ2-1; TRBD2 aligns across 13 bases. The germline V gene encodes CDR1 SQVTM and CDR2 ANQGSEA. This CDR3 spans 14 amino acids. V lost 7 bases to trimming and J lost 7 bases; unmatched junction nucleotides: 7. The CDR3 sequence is CSGGTSGIRNEQFF. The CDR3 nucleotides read TGCAGCGGTGGGACTAGCGGGATCCGAAATGAGCAGTTCTTC.

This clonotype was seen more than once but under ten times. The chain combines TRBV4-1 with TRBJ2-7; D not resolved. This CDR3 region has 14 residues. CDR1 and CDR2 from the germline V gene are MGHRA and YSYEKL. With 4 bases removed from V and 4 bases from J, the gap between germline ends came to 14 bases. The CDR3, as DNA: TGCGCCAGCAGCCCTCCACAGTCCGAATACGAGCAGTACTTC. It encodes CASSPPQSEYEQYF.

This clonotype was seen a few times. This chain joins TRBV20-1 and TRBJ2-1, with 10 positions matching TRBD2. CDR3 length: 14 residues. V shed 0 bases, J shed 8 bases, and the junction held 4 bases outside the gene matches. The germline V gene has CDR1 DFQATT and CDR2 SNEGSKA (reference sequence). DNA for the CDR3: TGCAGTGCTAGAGAGGTACTAGCGGGATATGAGCAGTTCTTC. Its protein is CSAREVLAGYEQFF.